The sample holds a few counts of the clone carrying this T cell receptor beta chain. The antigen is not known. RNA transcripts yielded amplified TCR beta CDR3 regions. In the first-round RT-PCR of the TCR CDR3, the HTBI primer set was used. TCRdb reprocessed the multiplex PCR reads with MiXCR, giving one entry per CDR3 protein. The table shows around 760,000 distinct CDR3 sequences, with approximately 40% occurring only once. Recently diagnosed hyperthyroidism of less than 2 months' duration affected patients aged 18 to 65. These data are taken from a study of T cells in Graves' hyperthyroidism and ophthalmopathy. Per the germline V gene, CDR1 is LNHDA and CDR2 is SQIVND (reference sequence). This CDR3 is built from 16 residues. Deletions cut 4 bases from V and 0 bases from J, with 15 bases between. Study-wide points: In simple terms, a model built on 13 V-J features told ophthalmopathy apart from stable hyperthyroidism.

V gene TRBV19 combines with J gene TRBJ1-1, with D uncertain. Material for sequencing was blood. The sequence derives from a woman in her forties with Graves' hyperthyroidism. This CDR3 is CASSSSSRNLNTEAFF. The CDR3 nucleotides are TGTGCCAGTAGTAGTAGCAGCCGCAATTTGAACACTGAAGCTTTCTTT.